Each of the 20 T cell receptor beta chains below was sequenced from the same sample in a study of blood T cells in healthy people across ages. Together with a sample-barcoded 5' primer, a J-beta primer mix was included in a second PCR lasting roughly 6 to 12 cycles. TCRdb reanalysed the 5' RACE reads using MiXCR and keeps one entry per CDR3 protein. The table lists 1,500,000 or so distinct CDR3 sequences, around 59% of them singletons. Sequencing input: blood. These receptors came from a man aged 18-30 years in good health.

With respect to this clonotype: Germline and junction disagree at one end, which may indicate a read error. V gene TRBV2 combines with J gene TRBJ2-5; D perhaps matches TRBD2 (7 bases). Per the germline V gene, CDR1 is SNHLY and CDR2 is FYNNEI. The CDR3 sequence is 12 residues long. CDR3 residues: CAGRGGRETQYF. Written as DNA, the CDR3 is TGTGCCGGCAGGGGAGGGCGAGAGACCCAGTACTTC. Looking up the rest from reference TRBV2 and TRBJ2-5 gives the full variable domain: EPEVTQTPSHQVTQMGQEVILRCVPISNHLYFYWYRQILGQKVEFLVSFYNNEISEKSEIFDDQFSVERPDGSNFTLKIRSTKLEDSAMYFCAGRGGRETQYFGPGTRLLVL.

The chain is built from TRBV29-1 and TRBJ2-5; the D is unclear. CDR3 length: 15 residues. The V gene lost 2 bases and the J gene lost 5 bases, with 18 bases spanning the gap. The germline gives CDR1 SQVTM, CDR2 ANQGSEA. CDR3 amino acids: CSVEPLVGMEETQYF. The CDR3 DNA reads TGCAGCGTTGAACCCCTCGTGGGAATGGAGGAGACCCAGTACTTC. Full variable domain (missing parts from reference TRBV29-1 and TRBJ2-5): SAVISQKPSRDICQRGTSLTIQCQVDSQVTMMFWYRQQPGQSLTLIATANQGSEATYESGFVIDKFPISRPNLTFSTLTVSNMSPEDSSIYLCSVEPLVGMEETQYFGPGTRLLVL.

This rearrangement joins TRBV5-5 to TRBJ1-2; 7 nucleotides match TRBD1. V shed 4 bases, J shed 3 bases, and the junction held 12 bases outside the gene matches. This CDR3 spans 16 amino acids. The germline V gene encodes CDR1 SGHKS and CDR2 YYEKEE (reference sequence). The DNA for the CDR3 is TGTGCCAGCAGCCCACATGGACAGGCCATCTACTATGGCTACACCTTC. Translated: CASSPHGQAIYYGYTF.

This clonotype was seen more than once but under ten times. V gene TRBV28 combines with J gene TRBJ2-7; 7 bases are shared with TRBD2. CDR1 is MDHEN, CDR2 SYDVKM, per germline. V shed 2 bases, J shed 3 bases, and the junction held 7 bases outside the gene matches. The length of the CDR3 is 15 residues. CDR3 DNA sequence: TGTGCCAGCAGTTTAAGAGGGACTACAAACTACGAGCAGTACTTC. This sequence encodes CASSLRGTTNYEQYF.

V and J are TRBV20-1 and TRBJ2-5, with TRBD2 matching over 9 bases. TRBJ2-7 matches the DNA end more closely, so the J call is doubtful. CDR3 length: 13 residues. The V gene's germline CDR1 is DFQATT and CDR2 SNEGSKA (reference sequence). Here the CDR3 reads CSAGKTSGYEQYF. The CDR3 coding sequence is TGCAGTGCTGGCAAGACTAGCGGATACGAGCAGTACTTC.

This clonotype was counted only a few times. The chain combines TRBV12-3 or TRBV12-4 with TRBJ2-4, with D tentatively TRBD1 or TRBD2 (5 bases each). There are 16 residues in the CDR3. Trimming stripped 5 bases from V and 11 bases from J, with 25 bases between. CDR3 coding DNA: TGTGCCAGCAGTCACGAATGGGGGAAAAAATTGGTTTTTCAGTACTTC. This sequence encodes CASSHEWGKKLVFQYF.

The chain combines TRBV7-8 with TRBJ2-3; TRBD1 matches 7 bases. The CDR3 extends over 16 amino acids. Trimming removed 5 bases from V and 0 bases from J; junction bases left unmatched: 8. Germline CDR1 is SGHVS and CDR2 is FQNEAQ. CDR3 sequence: CASSAQTGKSTDTQYF. For the CDR3, the DNA is TGTGCCAGCAGCGCACAGACAGGGAAAAGCACAGATACGCAGTATTTT.

This clonotype came up a few times. V is TRBV4-2 and J is TRBJ2-3; maybe TRBD2 (5 bases). The CDR3 is 13 residues long. Germline CDR1 and CDR2: LGHNA and YNFKEQ. V was trimmed by 3 bases and J by 3 bases, leaving 7 bases between them. In nucleotides, the CDR3 is TGTGCCAGCAGCCACACTAGGACAGATACGCAGTATTTT. Amino acid sequence: CASSHTRTDTQYF.

This chain connects TRBV4-1 to TRBJ2-1, with TRBD2 as a possible D gene (6 bases). The CDR3 has 14 residues. Per the germline V gene, CDR1 is MGHRA and CDR2 is YSYEKL. The V and J ends lost 1 base and 6 bases respectively, with 10 bases between them. The CDR3 DNA sequence: TGCGCCAGCAGCCAAGGAGTTAGCGGCAATGAGCAGTTCTTC. Translation: CASSQGVSGNEQFF.

This clonotype came up a few times. The chain links TRBV20-1 to TRBJ2-7; perhaps TRBD2 as D (5 bases). The germline V gene has CDR1 DFQATT and CDR2 SNEGSKA (reference sequence). CDR3 size: 13 residues. V gave up 3 bases and J gave up 2 bases, with 11 bases separating them. The CDR3 DNA is TGCAGTGCTAGTCCCCCGGGGACCTACGAGCAGTACTTC. Its translation is CSASPPGTYEQYF.

The gene calls are TRBV12-3 or TRBV12-4 and TRBJ2-3, with 7 bases aligning to TRBD1. V dropped 3 bases and J dropped 2; count of bases not matched to a gene: 5. There are 15 residues in the CDR3. In DNA, the CDR3 is TGTGCCAGCAGTTTTAACAGGGGTTACACAGATACGCAGTATTTT. Its translation: CASSFNRGYTDTQYF.

V is TRBV6-6 and J is TRBJ2-3, with D possibly TRBD2 on 5 matching bases. V was cut by 7 bases and J by 2 bases, with 10 bases left in between. Germline V lookup: CDR1 MNHNY, CDR2 SVGAGI (reference sequence). This CDR3 contains 13 residues. The DNA for the CDR3 is TGTGCCAGCACCAGCGGCTACACAGATACGCAGTATTTT. Protein: CASTSGYTDTQYF.

V gene TRBV21-1 combines with J gene TRBJ1-2; the table's TRBD1 call for D was not verified on the DNA. TRBV21-1 is termed a pseudogene. The CDR3 covers 14 residues. The CDR3 sequence is CASSPQDKDYGYTF. CDR3 in DNA: TGTGCCAGCAGCCCCCAGGACAAGGACTATGGCTACACCTTC.

The gene calls are TRBV6-1 and TRBJ1-2, with D maybe TRBD1 (5 bases). The V and J ends lost 6 bases and 3 bases respectively, with 8 bases between them. The CDR3 is made up of 12 amino acids. The V gene's germline CDR1 is MNHNS and CDR2 SASEGT. The CDR3 here is CASSQGHYGYTF. In DNA, the CDR3 is TGTGCCAGCAGCCAGGGACACTATGGCTACACCTTC.

The V gene is TRBV28, the J gene TRBJ2-1; possibly TRBD2 for D (6 bases). Trimming took off 6 bases at V and 2 bases at J, with 17 bases between the two ends. Germline V gives CDR1 MDHEN, CDR2 SYDVKM. This CDR3 has 16 residues. The CDR3, as DNA: TGTGCCAGCAGACTCGGAAGAGCGGGTACCTACAATGAGCAGTTCTTC. It translates to CASRLGRAGTYNEQFF.

This sequence joins TRBV7-6 and TRBJ2-5; D possibly corresponds to TRBD2 (5 bases). Germline CDR1 reads SGHVS; CDR2 reads FNYEAQ. This CDR3 comprises 15 residues. Trimming left V 0 bases short and J 2 bases short, with 10 bases between. CDR3 nucleotides: TGTGCCAGCAGCTTAGCTGCAGAGGGACAAGAGACCCAGTACTTC. Translating gives CASSLAAEGQETQYF. The full variable domain, rest sourced from reference TRBV7-6 and TRBJ2-5, is GAGVSQSPRYKVTKRGQDVALRCDPISGHVSLYWYRQALGQGPEFLTYFNYEAQQDKSGLPNDRFSAERPEGSISTLTIQRTEQRDSAMYRCASSLAAEGQETQYFGPGTRLLVL.

This chain joins TRBV4-2 and TRBJ2-3; 8 bases agree with TRBD1. The CDR3 sequence is 16 residues long. Germline CDR1 and CDR2: LGHNA and YNFKEQ. With 4 bases clipped from V and 3 bases from J, the junction kept 9 bases outside the gene matches. The CDR3 region is CASSLEGQAGTDTQYF. CDR3 bases: TGTGCCAGCAGCCTCGAGGGACAGGCCGGGACAGATACGCAGTATTTT.

This clonotype showed up just a few times. The chain employs TRBV2 and TRBJ1-2, with 7 nucleotides matching TRBD1. The trim removed 5 bases at V and 0 bases at J, leaving 3 bases unmatched. The germline V gene has CDR1 SNHLY and CDR2 FYNNEI. This CDR3 is 14 amino acids long. For the CDR3, the DNA is TGTGCCAGCAGTAGGGGGCCTGCTAACTATGGCTACACCTTC. Translating gives CASSRGPANYGYTF.

The CDR3 DNA reads as TGCAGTGCTAGTAAGGGGACAGTAAATCAGCCCCAGCATTTT. Protein product: CSASKGTVNQPQHF. V and J are TRBV20-1 and TRBJ1-5, with 7 bases aligning to TRBD1. The V and J ends lost 3 bases and 4 bases, in that order; junction bases with no gene match: 6. CDR3 length: 14 amino acids. The germline V gene has CDR1 DFQATT and CDR2 SNEGSKA (reference sequence).

The V gene is TRBV7-9, the J gene TRBJ2-6, with D uncertain. CDR3 length equals 15 residues. Trimming cost V 2 bases and J 1 base, with 6 bases left between them. The germline V gene has CDR1 SEHNR and CDR2 FQNEAQ (reference sequence). CDR3 region: CASSLKDSGANVLTF. CDR3 coding DNA: TGTGCCAGCAGCTTAAAGGATTCTGGGGCCAACGTCCTGACTTTC.